Following are 18 T cell receptor beta chains from one sample sequenced in a study of blood T cell repertoires in COVID-19. The repertoire was sequenced with immunoSEQ multiplex PCR; TCRdb's copy has only in-frame clones and lacks some. The table has 150,000 to 200,000 clones, approximately 80% seen once. Source material: peripheral blood. These receptors all stem from a woman in her 70s with COVID-19, enrolled during active disease.

This clone was picked up one time. The gene calls are TRBV4-2 and TRBJ2-2; D gene ambiguous. Germline lookup yields CDR1 LGHNA and CDR2 YNFKEQ. The V and J ends lost 1 base and 3 bases respectively, with 6 bases between them. CDR3 length: 14 amino acids. CDR3 region: CASSQVVYTGELFF. DNA of the CDR3: TGTGCCAGCAGCCAAGTAGTGTACACCGGGGAGCTGTTTTTT.

This clone was seen a single time. The chain combines TRBV28 with TRBJ2-7; D call uncertain. CDR3 length equals 14 residues. The V and J ends lost 5 bases and 2 bases respectively, with 13 bases between them. CDR1 MDHEN and CDR2 SYDVKM come from the germline V gene. CDR3 protein: CASSMARVPYEQYV. In DNA form, the CDR3 reads TGTGCCAGCAGTATGGCTCGGGTACCCTACGAGCAGTACGTC.

This rearrangement joins TRBV7-3 to TRBJ2-1; D uncertain. The CDR3 loop spans 16 amino acids. CDR1 SGHTA and CDR2 FQGTGA come from the germline V gene. Trimming stripped 1 base from V and 5 bases from J, with 15 bases between. The CDR3 is CASSLMATPRHNEQFF. DNA for the CDR3: TGTGCCAGCAGCTTAATGGCAACCCCTCGCCACAATGAGCAGTTCTTC.

The chain combines TRBV5-1 with TRBJ2-7, with TRBD1 identical over 12 bases. The germline V gene encodes CDR1 SGHRS and CDR2 YFSETQ. The CDR3 consists of 15 residues. Trimming at V came to 4 bases and at J to 7 bases, leaving 9 bases not matched to a gene. CDR3 in amino acids: CASSVDGTGGREQYF. CDR3 DNA: TGCGCCAGCAGCGTCGACGGGACAGGGGGCAGGGAGCAGTACTTC.

The chain recombines TRBV5-6 with TRBJ1-4; D may be TRBD1 (5 bases). CDR3 length: 15 amino acids. The V and J ends lost 1 base and 2 bases respectively, with 9 bases between them. Looked up from germline, CDR1 is SGHDT and CDR2 is YYEEEE. The CDR3 region is CASSLFHRTNEKLFF. The CDR3 bases are TGTGCCAGCAGCTTGTTCCACAGGACTAATGAAAAACTGTTTTTT. Filled out from reference TRBV5-6 and TRBJ1-4, the complete variable domain reads DAGVTQSPTHLIKTRGQQVTLRCSPKSGHDTVSWYQQALGQGPQFIFQYYEEEERQRGNFPDRFSGHQFPNYSSELNVNALLLGDSALYLCASSLFHRTNEKLFFGSGTQLSVL.

This chain uses TRBV2 with TRBJ2-1, with D perhaps matching TRBD1 (5 bases). V lost 7 bases to trimming and J lost 1 base, with 11 bases between them. The CDR3 consists of 14 residues. Per the germline V gene, CDR1 is SNHLY and CDR2 is FYNNEI. The CDR3 DNA sequence: TGTGCCAGCACCATGACAGTTTCCTACAATGAGCAGTTCTTC. Translating it yields CASTMTVSYNEQFF.

This chain joins TRBV6-5 and TRBJ1-2; D may be TRBD1 (5 bases). This CDR3 is built from 13 residues. The ends were cut back, 10 bases at V and 0 bases at J, with 12 bases in the middle. Germline loops: CDR1 MNHEY, CDR2 SVGAGI. As DNA, the CDR3 is TGTGCCACACGCACGACAGCTAACTATGGCTACACCTTC. Protein product: CATRTTANYGYTF.

The chain has TRBV10-2 and TRBJ1-4, with 7 nucleotides matching TRBD1. The germline CDR1 and CDR2 sequences are WSHSY and SAAADI. This CDR3 has 18 amino acids. Losses at the gene ends were 0 bases for V and 0 bases for J; bases not matched to a gene: 7. The CDR3 DNA reads as TGCGCCAGCAGTGAGTCGAAGGGGGCAGGGCCAACTAATGAAAAACTGTTTTTT. Encoded protein: CASSESKGAGPTNEKLFF.

This clone was seen a handful of times. The sample contains more than one DNA sequence encoding this CDR3. This chain uses TRBV27 with TRBJ1-1; D not certain. Germline values: CDR1 MNHEY, CDR2 SMNVEV (reference sequence). The CDR3 sequence is 13 residues long. V was cut by 5 bases and J by 2 bases, with 9 bases left in between. CDR3 sequence (DNA): TGTGCCAGCAGTCCGACGGGAAACACTGAAGCTTTCTTT. Protein product: CASSPTGNTEAFF.

For this clone: The sample carries other DNA sequences with the same CDR3. The genes are TRBV11-2 and TRBJ1-2, with 7 bases that match TRBD1. CDR3 size: 14 residues. The germline CDR1 and CDR2 sequences are SGHAT and FQNNGV. Unmatched junction bases numbered 3, after V lost 4 bases and J lost 1 base. CDR3 nucleotides: TGTGCCAGCAGCTCGGGACAGATTAACTATGGCTACACCTTC. This gives the protein CASSSGQINYGYTF.

The chain joins TRBV3-1 (or the pseudogene TRBV3-2) to TRBJ1-5; a possible D gene is TRBD1 (6 bases). The V end was cut by 3 bases, the J end by 4 bases, with 7 bases between. The CDR3 has 13 residues. Germline V gene lookup returns CDR1 LGHDT and CDR2 YNNKEL (reference sequence). The CDR3: CASSHTGNQPQHF. CDR3 nucleotide sequence: TGTGCCAGCAGCCATACAGGGAATCAGCCCCAGCATTTT.

The chain recombines TRBV20-1 with TRBJ1-1; possible D gene TRBD1, 5 bases. V was shortened by 4 bases and J by 6 bases, with 9 bases between the two germline ends. CDR1 is DFQATT and CDR2 is SNEGSKA in the germline V gene (reference sequence). The CDR3 is made up of 11 amino acids. The CDR3: CSATGVAEAFF. CDR3 nucleotides: TGCAGTGCTACGGGGGTTGCTGAAGCTTTCTTT.

The CDR3 spells CASSLSPNQPQHF. The CDR3 nucleotides are TGTGCCAGCAGCTTGTCCCCTAATCAGCCCCAGCATTTT. This chain joins TRBV5-4 and TRBJ1-5; D not resolved. The CDR3 sequence is 13 residues long. The germline V and J ends were trimmed by 1 base and 4 bases, with 6 bases remaining between them. CDR1 is SGHNT and CDR2 is YYREEE in the germline V gene (reference sequence).

V and J are TRBV24-1 and TRBJ2-5; D not certain. Germline V lookup: CDR1 KGHDR, CDR2 SFDVKD. The CDR3 covers 13 residues. V was shortened by 3 bases and J by 2 bases, with 6 bases between the two germline ends. For the CDR3, the DNA is TGTGCCACCAGTGATCTATTGCAAGAGACCCAGTACTTC. The encoded protein is CATSDLLQETQYF.

CDR3 nucleotides: TGTGCCAGCAGCCAGGGGGCTTACGAGCAGTACGTC. It encodes CASSQGAYEQYV. This chain connects TRBV3-1 (or the pseudogene TRBV3-2) to TRBJ2-7; the D gene is possibly TRBD1 (6 bases). There are 12 residues in the CDR3. Germline V CDR1 and CDR2: LGHDT, YNNKEL (reference sequence). Trimming removed 3 bases from V and 4 bases from J, with 7 bases in between.

This clone was seen a few times. The chain combines TRBV7-3 with TRBJ1-2; TRBD1 aligns across 7 bases. CDR3 length equals 16 residues. Per germline, CDR1 SGHTA and CDR2 FQGTGA. The ends lost 2 bases at V and 7 bases at J; junction bases unmatched: 13. In DNA form, the CDR3 reads TGTGCCAGCAGCTTAGTAACAGGGGTAACCACTAGTGGCTACACCTTC. Its translation: CASSLVTGVTTSGYTF.

CDR3 DNA: TGTGCCAGCGCCCCAGCCGGGACACGCCGATTTAACACTGAAGCTTTCTTT. Its protein product is CASAPAGTRRFNTEAFF. This chain joins TRBV28 and TRBJ1-1; D might be TRBD1 (6 bases). V lost 8 bases to trimming and J lost 2 bases, with 24 bases between them. The CDR3 covers 17 residues. Germline assignment: CDR1 MDHEN and CDR2 SYDVKM.

This rearrangement joins TRBV9 to TRBJ2-5; no clear D gene. Per the germline V gene, CDR1 is SGDLS and CDR2 is YYNGEE. V gave up 3 bases and J gave up 2 bases, with 11 bases separating them. CDR3 length: 14 amino acids. CDR3 protein: CASSDNTAQETQYF. The CDR3 nucleotides read TGTGCCAGCAGCGATAACACAGCACAAGAGACCCAGTACTTC. Based on the CDR3 plus reference TRBV9 and TRBJ2-5, the full variable domain is DSGVTQTPKHLITATGQRVTLRCSPRSGDLSVYWYQQSLDQGLQFLIQYYNGEERAKGNILERFSAQQFPDLHSELNLSSLELGDSALYFCASSDNTAQETQYFGPGTRLLVL.